This T cell receptor beta chain was captured in a study of T cell responses to AZD1222 COVID-19 vaccine. CDR1 and CDR2 (germline): MNHEY, SMNVEV (reference sequence). The CDR3 is 14 amino acids. Trimming pared 6 bases from V and 3 bases from J, leaving 12 bases between. The repertoire was sequenced with immunoSEQ multiplex PCR; TCRdb's copy has only in-frame clones and lacks some. The sample lists some 150,000 clones; 85% to 95% were seen once. Study-wide points: Seropositive status at baseline applied to only five or six AZD1222 recipients. Donors were chiefly white British, with a greater number of females, and clonal diversity was perhaps underestimated.

Points on this clone: The target antigen is unknown.

V gene TRBV27 combines with J gene TRBJ1-3, with D possibly being TRBD1 (5 bases). This sequence originates from an adult in good health. The starting material was peripheral blood, obtained on day 0 of MenACWY control vaccination. The CDR3 loop reads CASSLGTGGNTIYF. In nucleotides, the CDR3 is TGTGCCAGCAGCCTAGGGACCGGTGGAAACACCATATATTTT.